This TCR beta chain was identified during a study of shared clonotypes between healthy human individuals. Assay: immunoSEQ multiplex PCR; the TCRdb copy retains only in-frame clones and omits some. The sample carries about 1 million clones, around 76% recorded once. The investigators split CD4+ cells into a CD45RA+ naive subset and a CD45RA-negative memory subset. V dropped 0 bases and J dropped 7; count of bases not matched to a gene: 8. The CDR3 consists of 15 residues. The germline gives CDR1 SGDLS, CDR2 YYNGEE. This chain connects TRBV9 to TRBJ1-1, with 8 bases matching TRBD1. This sequence originates from a man in his late teens or twenties in good health. Specimen: memory CD4+ T cells sorted from blood. The subset denotes: CD45RA-negative fraction. The CDR3 loop reads CASSVVGQAADEAFF. Written as DNA, the CDR3 is TGTGCCAGCAGCGTAGTGGGACAGGCTGCGGATGAAGCTTTCTTT.